This paragraph reports one TCR beta chain. Random hexamers were used to reverse transcribe 0.5 to 1 ug of RNA. In TCRdb, the immunoSEQ multiplex PCR reads were re-called with MiXCR into one record per CDR3 protein. The sample records 150,000 to 200,000 distinct CDR3 sequences, nearly 97% being singletons. This specimen belongs to a study of CD8 T cells in Susac syndrome. Germline values: CDR1 MNHEY, CDR2 SMNVEV (reference sequence). Trimming pared 5 bases from V and 0 bases from J, leaving 10 bases between. The CDR3 totals 15 residues. J is TRBJ1-4 and V is TRBV27, with unresolved D. Specimen: CD4+ T cells from PBMCs. The TCR sequence derives from a human donor with multiple sclerosis. The CDR3 sequence: CASSPLSATNEKLFF. The CDR3 region has the DNA TGTGCCAGCAGTCCCCTGTCAGCAACTAATGAAAAACTGTTTTTT.